This passage covers 20 T cell receptor beta chains from one sample sequenced in a study of blood T cell repertoires in COVID-19 (dated by TCRdb to about 2020). The library was produced with the immunoSEQ multiplex PCR assay. What TCRdb holds here is the immuneACCESS table cut down to in-frame rearrangements. Part of the clones is not present; checked against another copy, under half of the missing clones reflect an unresolved V gene, and the others are unexplained. The sample table holds over 200,000 clones, of which roughly four fifths were seen once. Of the sample, nearly 9.5% falls within the top ten clones. The specimen was PBMCs or T cells enriched from blood (not recorded which). The receptors derive from a middle-aged man who had recovered from COVID-19.

The rearrangement joins TRBV19 to TRBJ1-2, with 8 bases aligning to TRBD1. Germline CDR1 is LNHDA and CDR2 is SQIVND (reference sequence). This CDR3 contains 14 residues. V was clipped by 6 bases and J by 4 bases; unmatched bases: 7. The CDR3 nucleotides are TGTGCCAGTAGATCGAGACAGGGGATCTATGGCTACACCTTC. Translation: CASRSRQGIYGYTF.

This chain uses TRBV19 with TRBJ1-5; TRBD1 aligns across 7 bases. J lost 6 bases, V lost 5 bases, and 10 bases had no gene match. The CDR3 spans 15 residues. CDR1 LNHDA and CDR2 SQIVND come from the germline V gene (reference sequence). The CDR3 bases are TGTGCCAGTAGTTCTTTGACAGGGAAGTTTCAGCCCCAGCATTTT. Translation gives CASSSLTGKFQPQHF.

The table lists this clone with many counts. The chain carries TRBV19 and TRBJ1-4; 9 positions match TRBD1. Germline values: CDR1 LNHDA, CDR2 SQIVND (reference sequence). The CDR3 has 13 residues. Unmatched junction bases numbered 6, after V lost 8 bases and J lost 8 bases. In nucleotides, the CDR3 is TGTGCCAGTTCCCGGACAGGGGAGGAAAAACTGTTTTTT. Translating gives CASSRTGEEKLFF. Based on the CDR3 plus reference TRBV19 and TRBJ1-4, the full variable domain is DGGITQSPKYLFRKEGQNVTLSCEQNLNHDAMYWYRQDPGQGLRLIYYSQIVNDFQKGDIAEGYSVSREKKESFPLTVTSAQKNPTAFYLCASSRTGEEKLFFGSGTQLSVL.

This clone came up a few times. J is TRBJ1-4 and V is TRBV30; D possibly corresponds to TRBD1 (5 bases). Trimming pared 5 bases from V and 7 bases from J, leaving 8 bases between. From germline, CDR1 is GTSNPN and CDR2 SVGIG (reference sequence). CDR3 length equals 11 residues. CDR3 amino acids: CAWSRGEKLFF. The CDR3 DNA is TGTGCCTGGTCTAGGGGTGAAAAACTGTTTTTT.

The chain carries TRBV9 and TRBJ2-3, with 7 bases that match TRBD1. J lost 1 base, V lost 0 bases, and 2 bases had no gene match. The CDR3 is made up of 15 amino acids. Germline CDR1 is SGDLS and CDR2 is YYNGEE. CDR3 sequence reads: CASSVGTGRTDTQYF. In nucleotides, the CDR3 is TGTGCCAGCAGCGTAGGGACAGGCCGCACAGATACGCAGTATTTT.

The chain uses TRBV18 and TRBJ1-3; maybe TRBD1 (6 bases). V was trimmed by 4 bases and J by 0 bases, leaving 19 bases between them. The CDR3 has 18 amino acids. CDR1 is KGHSH, CDR2 LQKENI, per germline. The chain's CDR3 is CASSHLTGSLRSGNTIYF. The CDR3 nucleotides read TGTGCCAGCTCACACTTAACAGGGAGCCTCCGCTCTGGAAACACCATATATTTT.

This rearrangement joins TRBV5-4 to TRBJ1-1, with 10 bases aligning to TRBD1. The CDR3 has 15 amino acids. CDR1 and CDR2 (germline): SGHNT, YYREEE (reference sequence). V shed 3 bases, J shed 4 bases, and the junction held 6 bases outside the gene matches. The CDR3 loop reads CASSYPGQGFTEAFF. The CDR3 DNA reads TGTGCCAGCAGCTATCCGGGACAGGGGTTCACTGAAGCTTTCTTT.

The genes are TRBV6-5 and TRBJ1-2; 8 bases match TRBD1. The CDR3 consists of 15 residues. In germline, CDR1 is MNHEY, CDR2 SVGAGI. The V gene end was trimmed by 8 bases and the J gene end by 6 bases; junction bases not matched to a gene: 14. CDR3 sequence: CASGRGQGLRDGYTF. The CDR3 coding sequence is TGTGCCAGCGGCAGGGGGCAAGGACTCCGAGATGGCTACACCTTC.

This chain uses TRBV13 with TRBJ2-7, with 9 bases that match TRBD2. The CDR3 totals 16 residues. Trimming cost V 4 bases and J 2 bases; bases outside gene matches: 9. Germline CDR1 is PRHDT and CDR2 is FYEKMQ (reference sequence). CDR3: CASSSSLAGLPYEQYF. CDR3 nucleotide sequence: TGTGCCAGCAGCTCTTCCCTAGCGGGGCTCCCCTACGAGCAGTACTTC.

The genes are TRBV18 and TRBJ2-5, with 9 positions matching TRBD1. J gave up 6 bases and V 6 bases, and 5 bases lay outside the gene matches. The CDR3 is 13 residues long. The V gene's germline CDR1 is KGHSH and CDR2 LQKENI. The CDR3 sequence: CASSPGTGQTQYF. Here the CDR3 DNA reads TGTGCCAGCTCCCCCGGGACAGGGCAGACCCAGTACTTC.

The chain is built from TRBV14 and TRBJ1-1; D is unclear. V lost 0 bases and J 1 base, leaving 24 bases between the germline ends. The CDR3 runs 20 residues. In germline, CDR1 is SGHDN, CDR2 FVKESK. Written as DNA, the CDR3 is TGTGCCAGCAGCCAAGATCGCGTCCGCTGGGGAGGTCTCGGGAACACTGAAGCTTTCTTT. Residues: CASSQDRVRWGGLGNTEAFF.

The gene calls are TRBV4-1 and TRBJ2-3, with 7 bases fitting TRBD1. In germline, CDR1 is MGHRA, CDR2 YSYEKL. The CDR3 consists of 15 residues. The J segment lost 3 bases and the V segment lost 3 bases, leaving 6 bases of the junction unmatched. The DNA for the CDR3 is TGCGCCAGCAGCCAGTCCGGGACAGCTACAGATACGCAGTATTTT. Its translation: CASSQSGTATDTQYF.

This chain uses TRBV5-1 with TRBJ2-5, with 10 bases identical to TRBD1. The CDR3 is 14 residues long. V lost 4 bases, J lost 5 bases, and 5 bases stayed unmatched. Germline CDR1 SGHRS, CDR2 YFSETQ. The CDR3 loop is CASSAGQGGETQYF. In DNA form, the CDR3 reads TGCGCCAGCAGCGCCGGACAGGGGGGGGAGACCCAGTACTTC.

The chain uses TRBV5-1 and TRBJ1-1; tentatively, D is TRBD1 (5 bases). The CDR3 length is 12 residues. Germline values: CDR1 SGHRS, CDR2 YFSETQ. Trimming shortened V by 3 bases and J by 6 bases, and 9 bases separated the two germline ends. The CDR3 nucleotides read TGCGCCAGCAGCTCGCCAGGGCCTGAAGCTTTCTTT. It is translated as CASSSPGPEAFF.

The chain recombines TRBV19 with TRBJ2-1; TRBD2 is a possible D gene (7 bases). The CDR3 is made up of 15 amino acids. V was shortened by 3 bases and J by 2 bases, with 11 bases between the two germline ends. In germline, CDR1 is LNHDA, CDR2 SQIVND (reference sequence). DNA for the CDR3: TGTGCCAGTAGTATCGAGGGGGGGGCCTACAATGAGCAGTTCTTC. Its protein product is CASSIEGGAYNEQFF.

This chain links TRBV5-4 with TRBJ1-2, with D possibly matching TRBD1 (5 bases). V was trimmed by 0 bases and J by 0 bases, leaving 9 bases between them. The germline V gene encodes CDR1 SGHNT and CDR2 YYREEE (reference sequence). The CDR3 is 15 amino acids. CDR3 sequence reads: CASSLGGSSNYGYTF. The CDR3, as DNA: TGTGCCAGCAGCTTGGGGGGCAGTTCTAACTATGGCTACACCTTC.

DNA for the CDR3: TGTGCCAGCAGAGGGGGCACCGACTACAATGAGCAGTTCTTC. This sequence encodes CASRGGTDYNEQFF. The J gene is TRBJ2-1, the V gene TRBV11-1; 7 bases fit TRBD1. Trimming at V came to 6 bases and at J to 3 bases, leaving 5 bases not matched to a gene. Germline assignment: CDR1 SGHAT and CDR2 FQDESV (reference sequence). The CDR3 has 14 residues.

This clone appeared a single time. The rearrangement joins TRBV10-3 to TRBJ2-1; D unresolved. Trimming took 6 bases from V and 8 from J, leaving 11 bases between them. This CDR3 is built from 12 residues. The germline CDR1 and CDR2 sequences are ENHRY and SYGVKD. The CDR3 sequence is CAISPNFHEQFF. The CDR3 nucleotides are TGTGCCATCAGCCCGAACTTCCATGAGCAGTTCTTC.

V is TRBV5-1 and J is TRBJ1-1, with D possibly being TRBD1 (5 bases). V was trimmed by 4 bases and J by 1 base, leaving 11 bases between them. This CDR3 comprises 14 residues. The germline V gene encodes CDR1 SGHRS and CDR2 YFSETQ. Here the CDR3 DNA reads TGCGCCAGCAGCCCCAGGGATCCGAACACTGAAGCTTTCTTT. Translating gives CASSPRDPNTEAFF.

This chain links TRBV21-1 with TRBJ1-1; the table's D call TRBD1 went unverified against the DNA. TRBV21-1 is a recognized pseudogene. The CDR3 extends over 16 amino acids. The CDR3 region is CASSKEGSSLNTEAFF. The CDR3 DNA sequence: TGTGCCAGCAGCAAAGAGGGGTCGTCTCTTAACACTGAAGCTTTCTTT.